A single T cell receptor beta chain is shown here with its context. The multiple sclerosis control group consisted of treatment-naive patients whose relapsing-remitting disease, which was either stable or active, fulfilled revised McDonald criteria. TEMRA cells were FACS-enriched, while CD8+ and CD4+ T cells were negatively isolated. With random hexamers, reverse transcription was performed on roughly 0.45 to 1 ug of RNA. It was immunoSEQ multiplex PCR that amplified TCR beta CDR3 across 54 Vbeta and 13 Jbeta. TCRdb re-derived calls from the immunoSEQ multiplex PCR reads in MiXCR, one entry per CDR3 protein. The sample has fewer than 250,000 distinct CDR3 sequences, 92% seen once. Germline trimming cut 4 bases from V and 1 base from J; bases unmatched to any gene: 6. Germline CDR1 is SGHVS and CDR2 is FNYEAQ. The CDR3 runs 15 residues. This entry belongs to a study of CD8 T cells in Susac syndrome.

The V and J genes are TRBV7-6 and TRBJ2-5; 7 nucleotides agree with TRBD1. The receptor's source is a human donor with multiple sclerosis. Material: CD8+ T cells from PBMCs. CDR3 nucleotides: TGTGCCAGCAGCTCAATCGGGACAGCCCAAGAGACCCAGTACTTC. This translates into CASSSIGTAQETQYF.